The 5 T cell receptor beta chains given below trace back to one sample, sequenced in a study of cytomegalovirus exposure and HLA in healthy donors. Primers for the PCR totalled 60 Vbeta and 13 Jbeta. Profiling relied on immunoSEQ multiplex PCR, and the TCRdb table lists in-frame clones only, not all of them. The sample carries 150,000 to 200,000 clones, about 80% recorded once. The sequenced sample was PBMCs. These receptors were taken from a woman aged 40 to 50 in good health and CMV-seronegative.

This chain links TRBV5-1 with TRBJ2-1, with 10 nucleotides matching TRBD1. J lost 4 bases, V lost 0 bases, and 4 bases had no gene match. The CDR3 runs to 16 residues. Germline V gene data show CDR1 as SGHRS and CDR2 as YFSETQ. The CDR3: CASSLGVGQGYNEQFF. As DNA, the CDR3 is TGCGCCAGCAGCTTGGGGGTGGGACAGGGGTACAATGAGCAGTTCTTC.

The chain joins TRBV6-5 to TRBJ2-3; maybe TRBD2 (6 bases). This CDR3 contains 16 residues. The germline V and J ends were trimmed by 4 bases and 2 bases, with 16 bases remaining between them. The germline V gene has CDR1 MNHEY and CDR2 SVGAGI. In nucleotides, the CDR3 is TGTGCCAGCAGTTCCGGGAGTTTGTATTACACAGATACGCAGTATTTT. Protein sequence: CASSSGSLYYTDTQYF.

The chain links TRBV7-3 to TRBJ1-1; D is undetermined. Germline CDR1 SGHTA, CDR2 FQGTGA. The V and J ends lost 2 bases and 5 bases respectively, with 9 bases between them. There are 13 residues in the CDR3. The CDR3 sequence: CASSLSTVTEAFF. CDR3 in DNA: TGTGCCAGCAGCTTATCGACTGTAACTGAAGCTTTCTTT. The whole variable domain, remainder taken from reference TRBV7-3 and TRBJ1-1, is GAGVSQTPSNKVTEKGKYVELRCDPISGHTALYWYRQSLGQGPEFLIYFQGTGAADDSGLPNDRFFAVRPEGSVSTLKIQRTERGDSAVYLCASSLSTVTEAFFGQGTRLTVV.

The CDR3 reads CASSLTGGIEKLFF. The CDR3 DNA is TGTGCCAGCAGCTTAACAGGGGGCATTGAAAAACTGTTTTTT. The rearrangement links TRBV9 to TRBJ1-4, with 9 bases that match TRBD1. Germline values: CDR1 SGDLS, CDR2 YYNGEE. This CDR3 is built from 14 residues. Germline trimming cut 4 bases from V and 7 bases from J; bases unmatched to any gene: 5.

The chain is built from TRBV7-6 and TRBJ2-1; TRBD2 aligns across 9 bases. The CDR3 has 17 residues. The germline CDR1 and CDR2 sequences are SGHVS and FNYEAQ. J lost 9 bases, V lost 1 base, and 13 bases had no gene match. The CDR3 region is CASSLVLWAGGPGEQFF. The CDR3, as DNA: TGTGCCAGCAGCTTAGTTCTCTGGGCGGGAGGGCCTGGTGAGCAGTTCTTC.